Included here is one TCR beta chain sequence, with context. Its antigen is undetermined. The CDR3 extends over 17 amino acids. V lost 6 bases, J lost 4 bases, and 14 bases stayed unmatched. Germline-derived CDR1 and CDR2 are MGHRA and YSYEKL. What was sequenced were expressed TCRB transcripts, since all of the isolated RNA had been reverse transcribed. Here immunoSEQ multiplex PCR was the method, and the copy in TCRdb shows in-frame clones only, minus some. Here the sample spans around 250,000 clones, more than 11% being singletons. The source of the sample is a study of beta chain features in type 1 diabetes. Whole-study findings and limits: Fewer insertions but more deletions were seen at VDJ junctions in type 1 diabetes patients. TCRB CDR3s from Type 1 diabetes patients were moderately but significantly shorter in all four CD4+ subsets.

The chain combines TRBV4-1 with TRBJ2-5; 10 nucleotides agree with TRBD1. Source material: naive CD4+ T cells from blood. This TCR derives from a man aged 25-45 years with type 1 diabetes. CDR3 DNA sequence: TGCGCCAGCAGGGAAACGGCCGGGACAGGGGCGGCAGAGACCCAGTACTTC. It translates to CASRETAGTGAAETQYF.